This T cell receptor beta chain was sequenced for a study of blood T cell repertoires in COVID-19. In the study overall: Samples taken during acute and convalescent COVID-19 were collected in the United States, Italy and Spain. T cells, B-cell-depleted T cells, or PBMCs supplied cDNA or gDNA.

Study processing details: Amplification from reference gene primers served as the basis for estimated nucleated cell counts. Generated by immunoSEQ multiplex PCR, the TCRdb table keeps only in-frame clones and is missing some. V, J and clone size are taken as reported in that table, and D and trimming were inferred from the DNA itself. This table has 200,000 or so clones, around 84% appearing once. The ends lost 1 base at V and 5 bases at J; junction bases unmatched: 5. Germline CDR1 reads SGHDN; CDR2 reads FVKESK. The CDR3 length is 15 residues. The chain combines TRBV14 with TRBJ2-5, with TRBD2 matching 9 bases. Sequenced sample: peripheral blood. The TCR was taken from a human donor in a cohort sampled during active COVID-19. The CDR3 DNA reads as TGTGCCAGCAGCCAAGGACTAGCGGTAGGGGAGACCCAGTACTTC. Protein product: CASSQGLAVGETQYF. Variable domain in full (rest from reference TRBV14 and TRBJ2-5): EAGVTQFPSHSVIEKGQTVTLRCDPISGHDNLYWYRRVMGKEIKFLLHFVKESKQDESGMPNNRFLAERTGGTYSTLKVQPAELEDSGVYFCASSQGLAVGETQYFGPGTRLLVL.